This TCR beta chain was sequenced for a study of shared clonotypes between healthy human individuals. Whole-study findings and limits: The represented genetic and exposure-history diversity was limited by the small number of donors.

About this clone itself: Its antigen is unknown.

Deep level was the assay's run setting. Unsorted PBMCs provided DNA that was sequenced on ten immunoSEQ deep assay plates. Method: immunoSEQ multiplex PCR; TCRdb's copy keeps in-frame clones and lacks some. Counted here are approximately 500,000 clones, approximately 80% occurring once; the ten biggest clones make up approximately 12%. The CDR3 is 15 residues long. From germline, CDR1 is SGHTA and CDR2 FQGNSA. Trimming stripped 1 base from V and 4 bases from J, with 11 bases between. This receptor was identified in a woman in her thirties or forties in good health. Some clones in this sample may be carry-over from other donors' samples. The gene calls are TRBV7-2 and TRBJ1-3, with D possibly TRBD1 on 6 matching bases. The sample consisted of PBMCs. In nucleotides, the CDR3 is TGTGCCAGCAGCTTAGTCCCGGGGGCGGGAAACACCATATATTTT. Translation: CASSLVPGAGNTIYF.